The 9 T cell receptor beta chains listed next were all sequenced from one sample in a study of cytomegalovirus exposure and HLA in healthy donors. PCR amplification relied on 60 Vbeta primers (plus 13 Jbeta primers). Method: immunoSEQ multiplex PCR; TCRdb's copy keeps in-frame clones and lacks some. The sample carries 150,000 to 200,000 clones, approximately 80% recorded once. What was sequenced was PBMCs. These TCRs come from a young man in good health and CMV-seronegative.

The chain employs TRBV11-2 and TRBJ2-2; D unresolved. Trimming cost V 6 bases and J 4 bases, with 6 bases left between them. This CDR3 is built from 12 residues. CDR1 is SGHAT and CDR2 is FQNNGV in the germline V gene. The CDR3 DNA sequence: TGTGCCAGCAGGTCGAGCACCGGGGAGCTGTTTTTT. Translation gives CASRSSTGELFF.

The chain couples TRBV14 to TRBJ2-5, with D maybe TRBD1 (5 bases). CDR3 size: 15 residues. The V gene lost 1 base and the J gene lost 2 bases, with 11 bases spanning the gap. CDR1 and CDR2 (germline): SGHDN, FVKESK. CDR3 DNA: TGTGCCAGCAGCCAAGGCCAGGGCAGACAAGAGACCCAGTACTTC. Translating it yields CASSQGQGRQETQYF. The full variable domain, completed using reference TRBV14 and TRBJ2-5, is EAGVTQFPSHSVIEKGQTVTLRCDPISGHDNLYWYRRVMGKEIKFLLHFVKESKQDESGMPNNRFLAERTGGTYSTLKVQPAELEDSGVYFCASSQGQGRQETQYFGPGTRLLVL.

V usage is TRBV27 and J usage is TRBJ2-6; TRBD2 agrees at 11 bases. Germline V gene lookup returns CDR1 MNHEY and CDR2 SMNVEV (reference sequence). J lost 0 bases, V lost 6 bases, and 10 bases had no gene match. This CDR3 is 19 amino acids long. This CDR3 is CASSELGLAVNSGANVLTF. DNA of the CDR3: TGTGCCAGCAGCGAACTGGGACTAGCGGTAAACTCTGGGGCCAACGTCCTGACTTTC.

This chain joins TRBV7-6 and TRBJ1-1; D possibly corresponds to TRBD1 (5 bases). Between the trimmed V and J ends, which lost 3 bases and 1 base, there was a span of 6 bases. This CDR3 region has 13 residues. The germline CDR1 and CDR2 sequences are SGHVS and FNYEAQ. The CDR3 is CASSFGGNTEAFF. DNA for the CDR3: TGTGCCAGCAGCTTCGGGGGGAACACTGAAGCTTTCTTT.

The chain is built from TRBV18 and TRBJ2-7; 10 nucleotides align to TRBD1. Germline-derived CDR1 and CDR2 are KGHSH and LQKENI. The V segment lost 5 bases and the J segment 2 bases; nucleotides outside the gene matches: 6. The CDR3 is made up of 15 amino acids. CDR3 nucleotide sequence: TGTGCCAGCTCATCCCGGACAGGGGGAACCTACGAGCAGTACTTC. This sequence encodes CASSSRTGGTYEQYF.

The chain has TRBV5-8 and TRBJ2-7; 7 nucleotides align to TRBD1. CDR3 size: 12 residues. Germline-derived CDR1 and CDR2 are SGHTS and YDEGEE. Losses at the gene ends were 4 bases for V and 6 bases for J; bases not matched to a gene: 4. Here the CDR3 DNA reads TGTGCCAGCAGCCCGGGACAGTTCGAGCAGTACTTC. Amino acids: CASSPGQFEQYF.

The chain combines TRBV7-8 with TRBJ1-5; 9 bases line up with TRBD1. Germline V lookup: CDR1 SGHVS, CDR2 FQNEAQ. This CDR3 contains 19 residues. Trimming removed 0 bases from V and 2 bases from J; junction bases left unmatched: 11. The CDR3 is CASSLAVWTGVSGNQPQHF. CDR3 DNA sequence: TGTGCCAGCAGCTTAGCAGTATGGACAGGGGTTTCGGGCAATCAGCCCCAGCATTTT.

The chain joins TRBV27 to TRBJ2-6, with D perhaps TRBD1 (6 bases). The ends were cut back, 7 bases at V and 0 bases at J, with 22 bases in the middle. CDR3 size: 19 residues. Looked up from germline, CDR1 is MNHEY and CDR2 is SMNVEV (reference sequence). CDR3 DNA: TGTGCCAGCACAAGACGACAGGTAAAGAAAAGCTCTGGGGCCAACGTCCTGACTTTC. Translated, it gives CASTRRQVKKSSGANVLTF.

This sequence joins TRBV5-1 and TRBJ2-7, with D perhaps matching TRBD2 (5 bases). The CDR3 covers 13 residues. V shed 4 bases and J shed 3 bases, with 11 bases lying between them. Germline values: CDR1 SGHRS, CDR2 YFSETQ. The CDR3: CASSPGLYYEQYF. CDR3 DNA sequence: TGCGCCAGCAGCCCCGGACTTTACTACGAGCAGTACTTC.